This T cell receptor (beta chain) originates from a study of shared clonotypes between healthy human individuals. Looking at the study overall: A donor's plate count was three for CD4 naive and three for CD4 memory; CD8 naive had two and CD8 memory one. Overall study results and limits: Generation of non-shared clonotypes was less probable than generation of clonotypes shared by all four donors. With few donors, the genetic and exposure-history diversity represented was limited.

Points on this clone: Its antigen is as yet unknown.

The sorted-subset replicate PCRs were given around 0.2 ug DNA, which is about 29,000 T cell genomes. Method: immunoSEQ multiplex PCR; TCRdb's copy keeps in-frame clones and lacks some. Among just over 2,000,000 clones, 85% to 95% were seen once, and the ten largest hold under 0.15%. Trimming stripped 0 bases from V and 6 bases from J, with 8 bases between. This CDR3 has 14 residues. Germline values: CDR1 LGHNA, CDR2 YSLEER. V gene TRBV4-3 combines with J gene TRBJ2-2; D is unresolved. The sequencing input was naive CD4+ T cells sorted from blood. Subset indicated: CD45RA+ positively selected. The source is a man aged 18 to 30 in good health. CDR3 sequence reads: CASSQDRVSGELFF. The CDR3 DNA reads as TGCGCCAGCAGCCAAGATCGCGTGTCCGGGGAGCTGTTTTTT.